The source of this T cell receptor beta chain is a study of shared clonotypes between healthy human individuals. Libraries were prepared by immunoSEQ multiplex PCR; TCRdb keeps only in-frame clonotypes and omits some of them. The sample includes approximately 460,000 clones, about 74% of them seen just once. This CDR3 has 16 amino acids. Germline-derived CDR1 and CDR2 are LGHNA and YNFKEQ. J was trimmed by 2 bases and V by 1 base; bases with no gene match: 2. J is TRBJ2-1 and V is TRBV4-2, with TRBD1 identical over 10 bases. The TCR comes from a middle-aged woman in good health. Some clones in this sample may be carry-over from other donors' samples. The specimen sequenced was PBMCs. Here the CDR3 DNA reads TGTGCCAGCAGCCAAGTTGGGACAGGGGCCTACAATGAGCAGTTCTTC. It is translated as CASSQVGTGAYNEQFF.